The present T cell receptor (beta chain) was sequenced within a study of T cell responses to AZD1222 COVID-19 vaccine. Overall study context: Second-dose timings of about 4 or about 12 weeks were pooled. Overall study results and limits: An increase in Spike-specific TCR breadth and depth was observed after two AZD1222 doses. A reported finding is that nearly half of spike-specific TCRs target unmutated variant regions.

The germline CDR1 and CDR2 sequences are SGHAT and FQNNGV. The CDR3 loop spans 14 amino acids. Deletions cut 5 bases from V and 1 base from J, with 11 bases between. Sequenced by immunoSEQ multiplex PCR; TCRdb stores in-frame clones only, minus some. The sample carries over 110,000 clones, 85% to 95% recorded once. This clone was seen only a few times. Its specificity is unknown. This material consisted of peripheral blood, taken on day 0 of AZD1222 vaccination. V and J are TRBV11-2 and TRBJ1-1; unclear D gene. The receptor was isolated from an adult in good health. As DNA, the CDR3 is TGTGCCAGCAGCGCCCGTCGGGAGAACACTGAAGCTTTCTTT. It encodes CASSARRENTEAFF.